Below, 18 T cell receptor beta chains from the same sample are listed, as sequenced in a study of T cell repertoires in aging, cancer and after chemotherapy. TRB rearrangements spanning V, D and J were amplified using mixed TRB-A/B primers. TCRdb re-called the multiplex PCR reads through MiXCR, storing one row per CDR3 protein. The sample lists thousands of distinct CDR3 sequences, 25% to 35% seen once, with under 4.5% in the top ten. Amplification of TCR beta used genomic DNA extracted from peripheral blood. Sequencing was performed on blood. These receptors were taken from a human donor with a solid tumor.

The J gene is TRBJ2-1, the V gene TRBV30; D gene unclear. The CDR3 runs to 12 residues. Germline CDR1 is GTSNPN and CDR2 is SVGIG (reference sequence). The V end lost 2 bases, the J end lost 3 bases, and 5 bases lay between the germline ends. The CDR3: CAWSPDYNEQFF. The CDR3, as DNA: TGTGCCTGGAGTCCGGACTACAATGAGCAGTTCTTC.

This clonotype showed up just a few times. The chain combines TRBV5-4 with TRBJ2-2; 9 bases map to TRBD1. Per the germline V gene, CDR1 is SGHNT and CDR2 is YYREEE (reference sequence). This CDR3 contains 14 residues. After removal of 4 bases from V and 5 bases from J, the junction contained 3 bases not matched to a gene. This chain's CDR3 is CASSRGQGTGELFF. The CDR3 coding sequence is TGTGCCAGCAGCCGCGGACAGGGGACCGGGGAGCTGTTTTTT.

The chain combines TRBV20-1 with TRBJ2-7; D is ambiguous. The CDR3 extends over 13 amino acids. Germline V gene lookup returns CDR1 DFQATT and CDR2 SNEGSKA (reference sequence). V dropped 5 bases and J dropped 0 bases, with 11 bases sitting between them. The CDR3 protein is CSASRDGSYEQYF. CDR3 DNA sequence: TGCAGTGCTTCACGAGACGGCTCCTACGAGCAGTACTTC.

The rearrangement joins TRBV7-9 to TRBJ1-1; D gene uncertain. V lost 0 bases, J lost 4 bases, and 9 bases lay in between. Germline lookup yields CDR1 SEHNR and CDR2 FQNEAQ (reference sequence). This CDR3 region has 14 residues. CDR3: CASSLAGYATEAFF. The CDR3 bases are TGTGCCAGCAGCTTAGCAGGGTATGCCACTGAAGCTTTCTTT.

The genes are TRBV28 and TRBJ2-7; 9 bases align to TRBD1. The germline gives CDR1 MDHEN, CDR2 SYDVKM. V was pared by 6 bases and J by 4 bases, with 10 bases of the junction left unmatched. This CDR3 region has 15 residues. CDR3 sequence: CASRPPGQGGYEQYF. The CDR3 coding sequence is TGTGCCAGCAGACCTCCGGGACAGGGAGGATACGAGCAGTACTTC.

This clonotype was recorded a few times. The CDR3 spells CASSLGGQGNSPLHF. The CDR3 nucleotides are TGTGCCAGCAGCTTAGGCGGACAGGGTAATTCACCCCTCCACTTT. J is TRBJ1-6 and V is TRBV7-9, with 8 bases that match TRBD1. With V trimmed by 1 base and J by 6 bases, 2 bases remained unmatched. The CDR3 loop spans 15 amino acids. CDR1 and CDR2 from the germline V gene are SEHNR and FQNEAQ (reference sequence).

The rearrangement links TRBV30 to TRBJ2-1, with TRBD2 matching 7 bases. Trimming removed 8 bases from V and 7 bases from J; junction bases left unmatched: 8. The CDR3 has 12 residues. Germline values: CDR1 GTSNPN, CDR2 SVGIG (reference sequence). The CDR3 DNA reads TGTGCCATCTCTAGCGGAGCGAATGAGCAGTTCTTC. This sequence encodes CAISSGANEQFF.

The chain couples TRBV28 to TRBJ2-2, with 10 bases identical to TRBD2. Trimming took 10 bases from V and 4 from J; bases not matched to a gene: 6. Germline V gives CDR1 MDHEN, CDR2 SYDVKM. The length of the CDR3 is 14 residues. CDR3 bases: TGTGCCACGCCTAGCGGGAGCCGCACCGGGGAGCTGTTTTTT. This encodes CATPSGSRTGELFF.

The chain couples TRBV18 to TRBJ2-2; the D is unclear. The germline CDR1 and CDR2 sequences are KGHSH and LQKENI. V dropped 4 bases and J dropped 4 bases, with 1 base sitting between them. This CDR3 has 11 residues. The CDR3 nucleotides read TGTGCCAGCTCACGCACCGGGGAGCTGTTTTTT. Protein product: CASSRTGELFF.

The chain employs TRBV5-6 and TRBJ1-2; 9 bases agree with TRBD1. The CDR3 is 15 amino acids. CDR1 and CDR2 from the germline V gene are SGHDT and YYEEEE. Trimming at V came to 4 bases and at J to 2 bases, leaving 6 bases not matched to a gene. This CDR3 reads CASSLSGTGNYGYTF. As DNA, the CDR3 is TGTGCCAGCAGCCTGAGCGGGACAGGGAACTATGGCTACACCTTC.

This clonotype has a handful of counts. The V gene is TRBV20-1, the J gene TRBJ2-7; 10 nucleotides match TRBD2. The CDR3 totals 15 residues. Trimming took 0 bases from V and 2 from J; bases not matched to a gene: 4. The germline CDR1 and CDR2 sequences are DFQATT and SNEGSKA (reference sequence). CDR3 residues: CSARDALAGAYEQYF. The CDR3 DNA is TGCAGTGCTAGAGATGCGCTAGCGGGAGCCTACGAGCAGTACTTC.

In this sample, this clonotype turned up a few times. This rearrangement joins TRBV5-1 to TRBJ1-2; D possibly corresponds to TRBD1 (6 bases). The CDR3 loop spans 14 amino acids. Germline V gene sequence: CDR1 SGHRS, CDR2 YFSETQ. V dropped 5 bases and J dropped 2 bases, with 13 bases sitting between them. The CDR3 here is CASRFEDRNYGYTF. CDR3 coding DNA: TGCGCCAGCAGGTTTGAGGACAGAAACTATGGCTACACCTTC.

This clonotype was counted a few times. V usage is TRBV24-1 and J usage is TRBJ2-1; maybe TRBD2 (5 bases). The V gene's germline CDR1 is KGHDR and CDR2 SFDVKD. The V gene lost 0 bases and the J gene lost 9 bases, with 11 bases spanning the gap. This CDR3 has 14 residues. The CDR3 here is CATSDLSLAGEQFF. The CDR3 DNA is TGTGCCACCAGTGATTTGTCCCTAGCAGGTGAGCAGTTCTTC.

This clonotype is categorized as large. The chain uses TRBV6-5 and TRBJ2-7; TRBD2 aligns across 9 bases. In germline, CDR1 is MNHEY, CDR2 SVGAGI. The J segment lost 6 bases and the V segment lost 2 bases, leaving 11 bases of the junction unmatched. The CDR3 covers 16 residues. CDR3 loop: CASSYEWAGGPSEQYF. The CDR3 DNA reads TGTGCCAGCAGTTACGAGTGGGCGGGAGGGCCAAGCGAGCAGTACTTC.

By sample fraction, this clonotype is medium-sized (0.01 to 0.1%). V is TRBV11-2 and J is TRBJ2-7, with D possibly TRBD2 on 5 matching bases. The CDR3 loop spans 14 amino acids. Looked up from germline, CDR1 is SGHAT and CDR2 is FQNNGV. V was pared by 5 bases and J by 4 bases, with 15 bases between. The CDR3 region has the DNA TGTGCCAGCAGCCGAGACCGGGGAACTTACGAGCAGTACTTC. It codes for CASSRDRGTYEQYF. Together with reference TRBV11-2 and TRBJ2-7, the CDR3 gives the full variable domain: EAGVAQSPRYKIIEKRQSVAFWCNPISGHATLYWYQQILGQGPKLLIQFQNNGVVDDSQLPKDRFSAERLKGVDSTLKIQPAKLEDSAVYLCASSRDRGTYEQYFGPGTRLTVT.

The rearrangement uses TRBV7-9 and TRBJ2-7, with 14 bases fitting TRBD2. Looked up from germline, CDR1 is SEHNR and CDR2 is FQNEAQ (reference sequence). This CDR3 spans 17 amino acids. V trimming: 4 bases; J trimming: 6 bases; junction bases outside the gene matches: 11. The CDR3 reads CASSSGTSGSPVREQYF. For the CDR3, the DNA is TGTGCCAGCAGCTCCGGGACTAGCGGGAGCCCTGTGCGCGAGCAGTACTTC.

On this clonotype itself: This clone may be a read error of a much larger clone one base away. The chain couples TRBV6-5 to TRBJ2-1, with TRBD1 matching over 8 bases. This CDR3 is 15 amino acids long. The germline V gene has CDR1 MNHEY and CDR2 SVGAGI. The CDR3 protein is CASTRQGSSNNEQFF. The CDR3 DNA reads TGTGCCAGCACTCGACAGGGGAGCTCCAACAATGAGCAGTTCTTC.

CDR3 protein: CASSTSGPHNEQFF. The CDR3 DNA reads as TGTGCCAGCAGTACTAGCGGCCCCCACAATGAGCAGTTCTTC. The chain employs TRBV6-1 and TRBJ2-1; 8 bases line up with TRBD2. V lost 5 bases to trimming and J lost 5 bases; unmatched junction nucleotides: 5. The CDR3 extends over 14 amino acids. CDR1 MNHNS and CDR2 SASEGT come from the germline V gene.